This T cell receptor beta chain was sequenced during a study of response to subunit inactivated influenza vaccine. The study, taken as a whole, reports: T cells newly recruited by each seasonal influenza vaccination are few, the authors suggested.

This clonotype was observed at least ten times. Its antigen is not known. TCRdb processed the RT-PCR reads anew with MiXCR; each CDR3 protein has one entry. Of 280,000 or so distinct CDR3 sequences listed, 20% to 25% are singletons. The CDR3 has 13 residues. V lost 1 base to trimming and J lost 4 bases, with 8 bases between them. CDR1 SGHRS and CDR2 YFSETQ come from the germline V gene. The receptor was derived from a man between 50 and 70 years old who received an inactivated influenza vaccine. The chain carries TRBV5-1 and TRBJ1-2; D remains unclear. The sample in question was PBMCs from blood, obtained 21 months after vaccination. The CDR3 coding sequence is TGCGCCAGCAGCTTGACAGCGACCTATGGCTACACCTTC. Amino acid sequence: CASSLTATYGYTF. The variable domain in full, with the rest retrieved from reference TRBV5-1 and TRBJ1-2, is KAGVTQTPRYLIKTRGQQVTLSCSPISGHRSVSWYQQTPGQGLQFLFEYFSETQRNKGNFPGRFSGRQFSNSRSEMNVSTLELGDSALYLCASSLTATYGYTFGSGTRLTVV.